These 21 T cell receptor beta chains were all obtained from the same sample, sequenced in a study of blood T cell repertoires in COVID-19. Generated by immunoSEQ multiplex PCR, the TCRdb table keeps only in-frame clones and is missing some. The table includes more than 300,000 clones, 70% to 90% detected once. Sample: PBMCs or T cells enriched from blood (not recorded which). The source is a young man who had recovered from COVID-19.

V and J are TRBV6-5 and TRBJ1-1, with D uncertain. V was clipped by 2 bases and J by 2 bases, with 12 bases between them. Germline assignment: CDR1 MNHEY and CDR2 SVGAGI. The CDR3 length is 15 residues. CDR3: CASSYGGRPNTEAFF. The CDR3 DNA reads TGTGCCAGCAGTTACGGTGGCAGGCCTAACACTGAAGCTTTCTTT.

V gene TRBV10-3 combines with J gene TRBJ1-1; D possibly corresponds to TRBD1 (5 bases). Germline V CDR1 and CDR2: ENHRY, SYGVKD. This CDR3 has 13 amino acids. With 10 bases removed from V and 1 base from J, the gap between germline ends came to 13 bases. The chain's CDR3 is CATLGQGNTEAFF. The CDR3 coding sequence is TGTGCCACCCTCGGGCAGGGGAACACTGAAGCTTTCTTT.

The chain links TRBV5-1 to TRBJ2-1; 9 bases agree with TRBD1. CDR1 and CDR2 (germline): SGHRS, YFSETQ. The CDR3 length is 16 residues. The J segment lost 9 bases and the V segment lost 0 bases, leaving 10 bases of the junction unmatched. The CDR3: CASSLASGQGMGEQFF. In DNA, the CDR3 is TGCGCCAGCAGCTTGGCCTCAGGACAGGGGATGGGTGAGCAGTTCTTC.

The CDR3 here is CASSSQVVGLNQPQHF. In DNA form, the CDR3 reads TGTGCCAGCAGCTCACAGGTAGTAGGGCTCAATCAGCCCCAGCATTTT. The rearrangement uses TRBV5-6 and TRBJ1-5; D is perhaps TRBD1 (5 bases). Trimming took 3 bases from V and 3 from J, leaving 16 bases between them. From germline, CDR1 is SGHDT and CDR2 YYEEEE. The CDR3 runs 16 residues.

The V gene is TRBV7-9, the J gene TRBJ1-2; TRBD1 matches 8 bases. The CDR3 consists of 15 residues. V shed 0 bases and J 8 bases; nucleotides not matched to a gene: 8. Germline V lookup: CDR1 SEHNR, CDR2 FQNEAQ (reference sequence). The CDR3 bases are TGTGCCAGCAGCTTAGCCGGACAGGGAGGCACGGGCTACACCTTC. Its protein is CASSLAGQGGTGYTF.

The rearrangement uses TRBV2 and TRBJ1-1, with D possibly being TRBD1 (5 bases). Looked up from germline, CDR1 is SNHLY and CDR2 is FYNNEI. The V end lost 8 bases, the J end lost 7 bases, and 17 bases lay between the germline ends. The CDR3 extends over 13 amino acids. CDR3 amino acids: CASCIRDPGEAFF. The CDR3 DNA reads TGTGCCAGCTGCATCAGGGATCCCGGTGAAGCTTTCTTT.

J is TRBJ1-6 and V is TRBV2, with TRBD1 identical over 7 bases. From germline, CDR1 is SNHLY and CDR2 FYNNEI. This CDR3 region has 13 residues. The V and J ends lost 6 bases and 10 bases, in that order; junction bases with no gene match: 6. The CDR3 nucleotides read TGTGCCAGCAGGGGGACAGAAAGGTCACCCCTCCACTTT. This gives the protein CASRGTERSPLHF.

The V gene is TRBV11-2, the J gene TRBJ2-1, with 9 bases lining up with TRBD2. The CDR3 consists of 18 residues. Germline values: CDR1 SGHAT, CDR2 FQNNGV. V lost 5 bases and J lost 2; bases outside the gene matches: 13. This chain's CDR3 is CASSLGPISGRPYNEQFF. CDR3 nucleotides: TGTGCCAGCAGCCTAGGCCCGATTAGCGGGAGACCCTACAATGAGCAGTTCTTC. Supplemented by reference TRBV11-2 and TRBJ2-1, the full variable domain reads EAGVAQSPRYKIIEKRQSVAFWCNPISGHATLYWYQQILGQGPKLLIQFQNNGVVDDSQLPKDRFSAERLKGVDSTLKIQPAKLEDSAVYLCASSLGPISGRPYNEQFFGPGTRLTVL.

The rearrangement joins TRBV5-1 to TRBJ2-3; possible D gene TRBD2, 6 bases. The CDR3 spans 15 residues. Trimming stripped 0 bases from V and 7 bases from J, with 15 bases between. CDR1 is SGHRS, CDR2 YFSETQ, per germline. The CDR3 sequence: CASSLETRERHTQYF. The CDR3 DNA follows: TGCGCCAGCAGCTTGGAGACTAGGGAGAGGCATACGCAGTATTTT.

The chain joins TRBV19 to TRBJ1-4; unclear D gene. Between the trimmed V and J ends, which lost 0 bases and 0 bases, there was a span of 14 bases. The CDR3 has 18 amino acids. The germline CDR1 and CDR2 sequences are LNHDA and SQIVND (reference sequence). The CDR3 reads CASSIEKGRYATNEKLFF. For the CDR3, the DNA is TGTGCCAGTAGTATAGAAAAAGGGAGGTATGCAACTAATGAAAAACTGTTTTTT. Variable domain in full (rest from reference TRBV19 and TRBJ1-4): DGGITQSPKYLFRKEGQNVTLSCEQNLNHDAMYWYRQDPGQGLRLIYYSQIVNDFQKGDIAEGYSVSREKKESFPLTVTSAQKNPTAFYLCASSIEKGRYATNEKLFFGSGTQLSVL.

J is TRBJ1-2 and V is TRBV14; D ambiguous. Trimming removed 2 bases at V and 4 bases at J, with 8 bases between. Germline-derived CDR1 and CDR2 are SGHDN and FVKESK. CDR3 length: 13 amino acids. The CDR3 region is CASSQYGAYGYTF. The DNA for the CDR3 is TGTGCCAGCAGCCAATACGGAGCCTATGGCTACACCTTC.

This chain links TRBV6-7 with TRBJ2-4; tentatively, D is TRBD1 (5 bases). TRBV6-7 is flagged as an ORF with uncertain function. CDR3 length equals 22 residues. The germline V and J ends were trimmed by 0 bases and 8 bases, with 35 bases remaining between them. Here the CDR3 reads CASSYSTFLQGLVRQRIDIQYF. The CDR3 nucleotides read TGTGCCAGCAGTTACTCGACATTTCTTCAGGGATTAGTGCGGCAAAGAATTGACATTCAGTACTTC.

This clone came up once. J is TRBJ1-2 and V is TRBV5-1; D is uncertain. V was trimmed by 2 bases and J by 4 bases, leaving 15 bases between them. The CDR3 is made up of 15 amino acids. Germline V gives CDR1 SGHRS, CDR2 YFSETQ. This chain's CDR3 is CASSFPGPEGYGYTF. The CDR3 DNA is TGCGCCAGCAGCTTTCCGGGCCCCGAGGGCTATGGCTACACCTTC.

The chain carries TRBV3-1 (or the pseudogene TRBV3-2) and TRBJ1-4; TRBD1 matches 11 bases. V was pared by 3 bases and J by 2 bases, with 5 bases of the junction left unmatched. CDR1 is LGHDT and CDR2 is YNNKEL in the germline V gene (reference sequence). The CDR3 totals 17 residues. The CDR3 region is CASSHLGQGATNEKLFF. In DNA form, the CDR3 reads TGTGCCAGCAGCCATCTAGGACAGGGGGCGACTAATGAAAAACTGTTTTTT.

The chain uses TRBV6-5 and TRBJ2-7; 9 bases are shared with TRBD1. CDR3 length equals 12 residues. Germline CDR1 MNHEY, CDR2 SVGAGI. With 5 bases clipped from V and 11 bases from J, the junction kept 7 bases outside the gene matches. CDR3 protein: CASSTNRGLKYF. As DNA, the CDR3 is TGTGCCAGCAGTACTAACAGGGGGCTAAAGTACTTC.

This clone was found a few times. This chain connects TRBV5-1 to TRBJ2-5; 8 bases match TRBD1. This CDR3 contains 16 residues. V lost 0 bases, J lost 5 bases, and 9 bases stayed unmatched. Germline loops: CDR1 SGHRS, CDR2 YFSETQ. The CDR3 protein is CASSLAQGASWETQYF. In DNA form, the CDR3 reads TGCGCCAGCAGCTTGGCTCAGGGGGCGAGTTGGGAGACCCAGTACTTC. The full variable domain, in which reference TRBV5-1 and TRBJ2-5 provide the parts outside the CDR3, is KAGVTQTPRYLIKTRGQQVTLSCSPISGHRSVSWYQQTPGQGLQFLFEYFSETQRNKGNFPGRFSGRQFSNSRSEMNVSTLELGDSALYLCASSLAQGASWETQYFGPGTRLLVL.

J is TRBJ1-2 and V is TRBV14; D might be TRBD1 (5 bases). Germline values: CDR1 SGHDN, CDR2 FVKESK. V was shortened by 0 bases and J by 8 bases, with 16 bases between the two germline ends. The length of the CDR3 is 15 residues. CDR3 nucleotide sequence: TGTGCCAGCAGCCAAGATATCAAGGGGCGGGGAGGCTACACCTTC. Its translation is CASSQDIKGRGGYTF.

This chain uses TRBV5-4 with TRBJ2-1; 10 positions match TRBD2. J gave up 7 bases and V 2 bases, and 9 bases lay outside the gene matches. The CDR3 contains 16 residues. Germline lookup yields CDR1 SGHNT and CDR2 YYREEE (reference sequence). The CDR3 nucleotides are TGTGCCAGCAGCTTAGGGACGGGACTAGCGATGAATGAGCAGTTCTTC. It specifies CASSLGTGLAMNEQFF.

This clone occurred once. V gene TRBV4-1 combines with J gene TRBJ2-5; 13 nucleotides match TRBD2. The CDR3 totals 16 residues. The ends lost 3 bases at V and 3 bases at J; junction bases unmatched: 4. Germline CDR1 MGHRA, CDR2 YSYEKL. Written as DNA, the CDR3 is TGCGCCAGCAGCCAGGAACTAGCGGGGGGGGAAGAGACCCAGTACTTC. Amino acid sequence: CASSQELAGGEETQYF.

This clone has ten or more counts. This CDR3 reads CASSQDDRGHYGYTF. The DNA for the CDR3 is TGCGCCAGCAGCCAAGATGACAGGGGGCACTATGGCTACACCTTC. The J gene is TRBJ1-2, the V gene TRBV4-1, with TRBD1 identical over 10 bases. CDR3 length: 15 residues. From germline, CDR1 is MGHRA and CDR2 YSYEKL. Trimming took 0 bases from V and 3 from J; bases not matched to a gene: 1.

J is TRBJ1-2 and V is TRBV6-5, with 7 bases fitting TRBD1. The CDR3 spans 15 residues. Germline trimming cut 6 bases from V and 8 bases from J; bases unmatched to any gene: 15. Germline V gene sequence: CDR1 MNHEY, CDR2 SVGAGI. CDR3 protein: CASRDDREAYVGYTF. CDR3 DNA sequence: TGTGCCAGCAGGGACGACAGGGAAGCCTATGTGGGCTACACCTTC.